This T cell receptor beta chain derives from a study of blood T cell repertoires in COVID-19. In the original analysis: Amplification of reference gene primers provided the estimated nucleated cell counts. Profiling relied on immunoSEQ multiplex PCR, and the TCRdb table lists in-frame clones only, not all of them. V and J calls and clone size are as listed in that table; D and trimming were resolved from the DNA. The sample has 200,000 to 300,000 clones; around 90% are singletons. V was shortened by 1 base and J by 3 bases, with 12 bases between the two germline ends. CDR1 and CDR2 (germline): LGHDT, YNNKEL (reference sequence). CDR3 size: 16 residues.

The sequenced material came from peripheral blood. The clonotype comes from a woman in her thirties or forties with acute or convalescent COVID-19. The chain links TRBV3-1 (or the pseudogene TRBV3-2) to TRBJ2-2, with D possibly being TRBD2 (6 bases). CDR3 amino acids: CASSQAHSGHTGELFF. The CDR3 coding sequence is TGTGCCAGCAGCCAAGCGCACAGCGGGCACACCGGGGAGCTGTTTTTT.